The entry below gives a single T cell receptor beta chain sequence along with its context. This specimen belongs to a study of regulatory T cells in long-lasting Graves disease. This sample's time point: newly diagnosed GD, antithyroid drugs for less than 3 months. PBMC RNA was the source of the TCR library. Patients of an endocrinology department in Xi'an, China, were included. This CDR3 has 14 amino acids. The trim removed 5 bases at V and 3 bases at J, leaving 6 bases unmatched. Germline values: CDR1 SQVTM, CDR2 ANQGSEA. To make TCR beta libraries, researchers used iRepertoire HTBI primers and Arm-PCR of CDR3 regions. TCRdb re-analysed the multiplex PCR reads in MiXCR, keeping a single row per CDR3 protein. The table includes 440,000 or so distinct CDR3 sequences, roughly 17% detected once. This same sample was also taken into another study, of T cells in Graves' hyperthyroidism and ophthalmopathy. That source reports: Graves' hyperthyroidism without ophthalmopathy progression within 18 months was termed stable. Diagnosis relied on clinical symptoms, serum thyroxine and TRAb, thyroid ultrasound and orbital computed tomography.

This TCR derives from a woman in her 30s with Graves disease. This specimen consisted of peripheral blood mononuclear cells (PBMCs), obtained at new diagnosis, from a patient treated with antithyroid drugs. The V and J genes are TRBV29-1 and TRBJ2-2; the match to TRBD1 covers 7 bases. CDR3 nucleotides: TGCAGCGTTCTGAGTACAGGGGACACCGGGGAGCTGTTTTTT. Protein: CSVLSTGDTGELFF.